What follows describes a single TCR beta chain. Its antigen is not identified. This CDR3 is built from 13 residues. Germline V gene lookup returns CDR1 MDHEN and CDR2 SYDVKM. V was pared by 3 bases and J by 8 bases, with 13 bases between. The entry originates in a study of early T cells in non-severe SARS-CoV-2 infection. Study-wide background: The chains were unpaired, and the sequenced material was bulk RNA from unsorted whole blood.

Individual cDNA molecules carried attached unique molecular identifiers. In TCRdb, the 5' RACE reads were re-called with MiXCR into one record per CDR3 protein. The sample lists 68,000 or so distinct CDR3 sequences, over 9% occurring once. Overall study results and limits: Anti-spike CD8 specificities were favored by VDJdb matching, whose results missed private and CD4 specificities.

Sample: whole blood. The clonotype originates from an adult who was a healthcare worker with PCR-confirmed SARS-CoV-2 infection or an uninfected control (not recorded which). V and J are TRBV28 and TRBJ1-2; D gene uncertain. CDR3 in amino acids: CASSFRIGSGYTF. CDR3 in DNA: TGTGCCAGCAGTTTTCGTATCGGATCGGGCTACACCTTC.